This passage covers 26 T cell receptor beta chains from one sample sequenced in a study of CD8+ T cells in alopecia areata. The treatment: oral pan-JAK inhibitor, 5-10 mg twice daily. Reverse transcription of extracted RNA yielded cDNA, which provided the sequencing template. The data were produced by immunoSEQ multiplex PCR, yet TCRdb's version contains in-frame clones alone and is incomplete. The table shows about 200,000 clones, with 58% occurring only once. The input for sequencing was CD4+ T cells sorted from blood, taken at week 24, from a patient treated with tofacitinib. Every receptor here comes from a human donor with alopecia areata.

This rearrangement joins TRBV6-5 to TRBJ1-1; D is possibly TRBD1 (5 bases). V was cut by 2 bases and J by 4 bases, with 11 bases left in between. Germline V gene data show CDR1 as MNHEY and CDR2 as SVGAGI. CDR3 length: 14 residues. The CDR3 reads CASSYVTGTTEAFF. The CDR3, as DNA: TGTGCCAGCAGTTACGTTACGGGGACCACTGAAGCTTTCTTT.

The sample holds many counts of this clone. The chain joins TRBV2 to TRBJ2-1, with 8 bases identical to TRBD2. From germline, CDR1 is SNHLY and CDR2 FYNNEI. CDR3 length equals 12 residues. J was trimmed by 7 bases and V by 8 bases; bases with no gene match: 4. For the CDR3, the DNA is TGTGCCAGCGGGACTAGTAGGAATGAGCAGTTCTTC. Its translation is CASGTSRNEQFF.

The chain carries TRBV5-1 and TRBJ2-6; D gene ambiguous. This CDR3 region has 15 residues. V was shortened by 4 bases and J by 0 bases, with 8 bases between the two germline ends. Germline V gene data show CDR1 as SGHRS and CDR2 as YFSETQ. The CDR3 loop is CASSPFLSGANVLTF. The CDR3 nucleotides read TGCGCCAGCAGCCCTTTCCTCTCTGGGGCCAACGTCCTGACTTTC.

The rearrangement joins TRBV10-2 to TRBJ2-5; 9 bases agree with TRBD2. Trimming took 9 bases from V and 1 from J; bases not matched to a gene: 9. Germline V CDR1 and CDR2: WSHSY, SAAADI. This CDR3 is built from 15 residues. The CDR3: CASASAGGIQETQYF. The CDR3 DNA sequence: TGCGCCAGTGCGTCCGCGGGAGGGATCCAAGAGACCCAGTACTTC.

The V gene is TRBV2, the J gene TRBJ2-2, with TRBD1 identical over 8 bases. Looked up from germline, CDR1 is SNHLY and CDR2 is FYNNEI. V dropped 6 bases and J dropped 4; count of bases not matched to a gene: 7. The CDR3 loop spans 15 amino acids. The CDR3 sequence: CASSDQGASTGELFF. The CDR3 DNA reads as TGTGCCAGCAGCGATCAGGGGGCGAGCACCGGGGAGCTGTTTTTT.

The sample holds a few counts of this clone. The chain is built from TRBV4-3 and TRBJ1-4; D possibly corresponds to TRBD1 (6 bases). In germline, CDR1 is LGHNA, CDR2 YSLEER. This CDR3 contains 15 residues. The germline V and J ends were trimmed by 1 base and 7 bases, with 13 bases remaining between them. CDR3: CASSQGYRESEKLFF. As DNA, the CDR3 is TGCGCCAGCAGCCAAGGTTACAGGGAAAGTGAAAAACTGTTTTTT.

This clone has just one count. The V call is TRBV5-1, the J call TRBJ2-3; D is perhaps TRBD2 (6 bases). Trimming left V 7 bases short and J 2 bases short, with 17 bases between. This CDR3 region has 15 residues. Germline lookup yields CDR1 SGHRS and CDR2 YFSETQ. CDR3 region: CASGRDGGNTDTQYF. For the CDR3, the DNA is TGCGCCAGCGGGCGGGATGGTGGGAACACAGATACGCAGTATTTT. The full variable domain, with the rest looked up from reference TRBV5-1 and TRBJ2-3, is KAGVTQTPRYLIKTRGQQVTLSCSPISGHRSVSWYQQTPGQGLQFLFEYFSETQRNKGNFPGRFSGRQFSNSRSEMNVSTLELGDSALYLCASGRDGGNTDTQYFGPGTRLTVL.

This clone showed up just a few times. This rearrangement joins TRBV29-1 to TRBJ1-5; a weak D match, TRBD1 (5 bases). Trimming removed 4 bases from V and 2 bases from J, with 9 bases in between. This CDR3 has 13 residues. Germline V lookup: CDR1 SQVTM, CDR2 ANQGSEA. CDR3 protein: CSVARGGNQPQHF. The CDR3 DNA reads TGCAGCGTTGCCCGGGGCGGCAATCAGCCCCAGCATTTT.

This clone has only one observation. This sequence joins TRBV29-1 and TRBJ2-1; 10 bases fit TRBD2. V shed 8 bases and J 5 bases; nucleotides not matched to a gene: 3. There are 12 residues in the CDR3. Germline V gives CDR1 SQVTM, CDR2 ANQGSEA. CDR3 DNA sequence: TGCAGCACCGGACTAGCGGACAATGAGCAGTTCTTC. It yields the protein CSTGLADNEQFF.

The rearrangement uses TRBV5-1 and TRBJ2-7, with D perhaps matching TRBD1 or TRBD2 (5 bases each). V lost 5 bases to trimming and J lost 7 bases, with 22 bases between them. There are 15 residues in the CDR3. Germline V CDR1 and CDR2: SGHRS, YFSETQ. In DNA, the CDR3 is TGCGCCAGCAGTCCACTAAGCCCCGGGACCACAGAGCAGTACTTC. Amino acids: CASSPLSPGTTEQYF.

The CDR3 reads CSVSPRTYNEQFF. As DNA, the CDR3 is TGCAGCGTTAGTCCCAGGACCTACAATGAGCAGTTCTTC. This chain connects TRBV29-1 to TRBJ2-1, with D uncertain. The CDR3 contains 13 residues. Trimming pared 5 bases from V and 2 bases from J, leaving 10 bases between. The germline V gene has CDR1 SQVTM and CDR2 ANQGSEA.

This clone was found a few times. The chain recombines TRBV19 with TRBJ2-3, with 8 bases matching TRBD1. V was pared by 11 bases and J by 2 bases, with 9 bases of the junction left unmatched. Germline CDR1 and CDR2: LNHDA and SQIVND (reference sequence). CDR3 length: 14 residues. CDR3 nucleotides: TGTGCCTTCAGAGACAGGGGTGTCACAGATACGCAGTATTTT. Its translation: CAFRDRGVTDTQYF.

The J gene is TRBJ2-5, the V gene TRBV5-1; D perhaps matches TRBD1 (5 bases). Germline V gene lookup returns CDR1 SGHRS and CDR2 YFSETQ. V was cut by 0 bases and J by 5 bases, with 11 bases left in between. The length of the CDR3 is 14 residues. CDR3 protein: CASSLEGKGETQYF. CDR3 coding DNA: TGCGCCAGCAGCTTGGAGGGGAAAGGGGAGACCCAGTACTTC.

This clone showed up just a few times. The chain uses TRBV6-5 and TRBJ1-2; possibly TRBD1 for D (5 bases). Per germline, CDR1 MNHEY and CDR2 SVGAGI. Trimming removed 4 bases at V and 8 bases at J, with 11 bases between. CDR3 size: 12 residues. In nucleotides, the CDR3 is TGTGCCAGCAGTTCAACAGGCCTAGGCTACACCTTC. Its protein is CASSSTGLGYTF.

CDR3 bases: TGTGCCATCAGTGAGTCGAGGCAGGGCCACTCTGGGGCCAACGTCCTGACTTTC. Amino acids: CAISESRQGHSGANVLTF. The V call is TRBV10-3, the J call TRBJ2-6; D might be TRBD1 (5 bases). The CDR3 contains 18 residues. Germline loops: CDR1 ENHRY, CDR2 SYGVKD. Deletions cut 0 bases from V and 0 bases from J, with 12 bases between.

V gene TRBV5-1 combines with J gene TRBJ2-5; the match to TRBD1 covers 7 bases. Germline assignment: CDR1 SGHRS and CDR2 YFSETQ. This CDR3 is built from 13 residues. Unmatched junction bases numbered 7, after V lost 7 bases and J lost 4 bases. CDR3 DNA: TGCGCCAGCGATTACAGGGGTCGAGAGACCCAGTACTTC. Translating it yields CASDYRGRETQYF.

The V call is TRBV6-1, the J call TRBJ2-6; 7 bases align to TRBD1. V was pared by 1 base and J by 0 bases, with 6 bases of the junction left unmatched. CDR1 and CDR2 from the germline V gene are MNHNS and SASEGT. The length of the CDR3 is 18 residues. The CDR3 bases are TGTGCCAGCAGTGAAGGCCGCCGACAGGGCTCTGGGGCCAACGTCCTGACTTTC. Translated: CASSEGRRQGSGANVLTF.

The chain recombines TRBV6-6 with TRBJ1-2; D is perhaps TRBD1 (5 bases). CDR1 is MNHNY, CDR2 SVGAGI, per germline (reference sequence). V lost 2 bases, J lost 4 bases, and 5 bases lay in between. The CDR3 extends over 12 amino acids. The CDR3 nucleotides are TGTGCCAGCAGTTACGACAGCTATGGCTACACCTTC. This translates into CASSYDSYGYTF.

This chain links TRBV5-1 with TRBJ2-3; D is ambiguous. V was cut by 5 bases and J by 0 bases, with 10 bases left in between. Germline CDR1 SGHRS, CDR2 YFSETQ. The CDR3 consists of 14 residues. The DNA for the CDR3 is TGCGCCAGCAGAACAAGCGAGAGCACAGATACGCAGTATTTT. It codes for CASRTSESTDTQYF. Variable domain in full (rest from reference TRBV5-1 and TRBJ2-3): KAGVTQTPRYLIKTRGQQVTLSCSPISGHRSVSWYQQTPGQGLQFLFEYFSETQRNKGNFPGRFSGRQFSNSRSEMNVSTLELGDSALYLCASRTSESTDTQYFGPGTRLTVL.

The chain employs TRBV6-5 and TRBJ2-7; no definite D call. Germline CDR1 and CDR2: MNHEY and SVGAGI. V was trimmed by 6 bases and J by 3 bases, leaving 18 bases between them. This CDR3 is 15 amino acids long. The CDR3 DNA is TGTGCCAGCAGCAACATCCACGGGTCGGTCTACGAGCAGTACTTC. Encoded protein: CASSNIHGSVYEQYF.

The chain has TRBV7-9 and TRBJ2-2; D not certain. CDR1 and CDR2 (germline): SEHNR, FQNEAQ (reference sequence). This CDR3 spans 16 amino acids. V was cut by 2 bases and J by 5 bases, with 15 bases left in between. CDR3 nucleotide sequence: TGTGCCAGCAGCTTACAGAGGATTAGTCGGACCGGGGAGCTGTTTTTT. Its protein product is CASSLQRISRTGELFF.

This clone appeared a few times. CDR3 loop: CASSEGQGMDQPQHF. CDR3 sequence (DNA): TGTGCCAGCAGTGAAGGTCAGGGGATGGATCAGCCCCAGCATTTT. This chain connects TRBV6-1 to TRBJ1-5, with D possibly being TRBD1 (6 bases). V gave up 1 base and J gave up 5 bases, with 12 bases separating them. The CDR3 contains 15 residues. Per the germline V gene, CDR1 is MNHNS and CDR2 is SASEGT.

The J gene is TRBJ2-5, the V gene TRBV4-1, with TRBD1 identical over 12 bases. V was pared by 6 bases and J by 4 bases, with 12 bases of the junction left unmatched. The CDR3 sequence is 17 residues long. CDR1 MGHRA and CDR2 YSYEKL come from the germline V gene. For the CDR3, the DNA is TGCGCCAGCAGGGGGACAGGGGGCCCTAGAGTCGGAGAGACCCAGTACTTC. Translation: CASRGTGGPRVGETQYF.

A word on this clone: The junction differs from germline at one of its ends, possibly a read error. CDR3 DNA: TGTGCCAGTAGTACGGGACTACAGGCAGTAGATTTT. Its translation is CASSTGLQAVDF. J is TRBJ2-3 and V is TRBV19; 7 nucleotides agree with TRBD2. Germline values: CDR1 LNHDA, CDR2 SQIVND (reference sequence). CDR3 length: 12 amino acids. Variable domain in full (rest from reference TRBV19 and TRBJ2-3): DGGITQSPKYLFRKEGQNVTLSCEQNLNHDAMYWYRQDPGQGLRLIYYSQIVNDFQKGDIAEGYSVSREKKESFPLTVTSAQKNPTAFYLCASSTGLQAVDFGPGTRLTVL.

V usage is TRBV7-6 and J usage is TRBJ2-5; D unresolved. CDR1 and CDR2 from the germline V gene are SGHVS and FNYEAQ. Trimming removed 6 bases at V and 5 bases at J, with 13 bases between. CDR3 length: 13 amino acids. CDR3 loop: CASSSYLWETQYF. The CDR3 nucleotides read TGTGCCAGCAGTTCCTACTTGTGGGAGACCCAGTACTTC.

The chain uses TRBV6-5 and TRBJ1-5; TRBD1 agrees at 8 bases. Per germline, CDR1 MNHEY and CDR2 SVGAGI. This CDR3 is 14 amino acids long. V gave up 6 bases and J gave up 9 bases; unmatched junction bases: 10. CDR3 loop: CASSPDRGFWPQHF. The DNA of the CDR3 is TGTGCCAGCAGCCCCGACAGGGGCTTTTGGCCCCAGCATTTT.